This paragraph reports one T cell receptor (beta chain). The antigen is undetermined. The sample comes from a study of OX40 agonist ivuxolimab in advanced cancers. Study background: Ivuxolimab is an agonistic anti-OX40 (CD134) antibody, and patients were treated with it.

Using immunoSEQ multiplex PCR, the repertoire was profiled, and TCRdb retains in-frame clones only, with some absent. The repertoire consists of fewer than 75,000 clones, with about 87% occurring once and the leading ten covering around 0.65%. Study results and caveats: Not determined was the antigen specificity of the expanded peripheral T cells. Among the nonresponders, some also had low normalized T-cell clonal expansion. By week 6 at 0.1 to 3.0 mg/kg, blood CD4+ and CD8+ T cells had expanded clonally.

Deletions cut 6 bases from V and 0 bases from J, with 9 bases between. Germline-derived CDR1 and CDR2 are LNHDA and SQIVND (reference sequence). The CDR3 runs 14 residues. The sample here was CD4+ or CD8+ T cells sorted from blood, taken in a trial of the OX40 agonist ivuxolimab. The rearrangement links TRBV19 to TRBJ2-1, with unresolved D. The sequence came from an adult with an advanced solid tumor such as melanoma, head and neck, liver or kidney cancer. The DNA of the CDR3 is TGTGCCAGTAGCAATCAGTTCTCCTACAATGAGCAGTTCTTC. This gives the protein CASSNQFSYNEQFF.